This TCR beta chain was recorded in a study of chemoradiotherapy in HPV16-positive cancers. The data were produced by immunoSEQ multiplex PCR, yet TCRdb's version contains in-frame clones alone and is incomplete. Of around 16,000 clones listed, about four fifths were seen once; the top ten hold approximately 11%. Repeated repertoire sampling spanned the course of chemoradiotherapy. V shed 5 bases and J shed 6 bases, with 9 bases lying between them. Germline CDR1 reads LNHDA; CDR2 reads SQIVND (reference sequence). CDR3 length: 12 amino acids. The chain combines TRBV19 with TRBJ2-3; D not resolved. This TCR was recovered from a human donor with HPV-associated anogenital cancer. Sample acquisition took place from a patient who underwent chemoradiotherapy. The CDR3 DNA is TGTGCCAGTAGTGACCAGACGGATACGCAGTATTTT. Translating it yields CASSDQTDTQYF.